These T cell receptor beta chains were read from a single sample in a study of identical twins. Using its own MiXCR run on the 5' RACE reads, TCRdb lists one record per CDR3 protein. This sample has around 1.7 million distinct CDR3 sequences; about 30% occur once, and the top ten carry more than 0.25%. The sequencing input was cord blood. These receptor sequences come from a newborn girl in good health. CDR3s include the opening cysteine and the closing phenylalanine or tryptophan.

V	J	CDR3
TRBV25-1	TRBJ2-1	CASSEWEGAYNEQFF
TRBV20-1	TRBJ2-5	CSASRGGEETQYF
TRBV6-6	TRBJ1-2	CASSYIRYGYTF
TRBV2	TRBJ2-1	CASSESASGGYNEQFF
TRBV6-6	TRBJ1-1	CASSYSSREGTEAFF
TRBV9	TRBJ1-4	CASSVGSGPNEKLFF
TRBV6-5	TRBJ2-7	CASSYLSGLAGKSPTYEQYF
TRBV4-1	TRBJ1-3	CASSQGQGARGNTIYF
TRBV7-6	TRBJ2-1	CASSLGTSIGNEQFF
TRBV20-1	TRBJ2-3	CSARDLNTQYF
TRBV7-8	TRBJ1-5	CASSLALWERGNQPQHF
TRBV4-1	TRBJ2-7	CASSSVEKGYNEQYF
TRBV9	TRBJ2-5	CASSVGVGQGLQETQYF
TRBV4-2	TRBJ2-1	CASSRGVGPLYNEQFF
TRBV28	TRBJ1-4	CASSFERETNEKLFF
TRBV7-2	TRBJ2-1	CASSLVPAGAGNEQFF
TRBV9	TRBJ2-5	CASSVAATKPTNEQYF
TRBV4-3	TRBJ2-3	CASSQDIGQGTDTQYF
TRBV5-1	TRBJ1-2	CASSLRQGSLNYGYTF
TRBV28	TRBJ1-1	CASSLGARGTEAFF
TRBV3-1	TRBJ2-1	CASSQSRVAYNEQFF
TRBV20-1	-	CSAMASGRAYEQYF
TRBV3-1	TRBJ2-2	CASSQVVLAGRNTGELFF
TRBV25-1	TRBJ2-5	CASSANRGHWETQYF
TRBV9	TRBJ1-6	CASSVAPLTGKNPPLHF